Below, one T cell receptor beta chain is given with its context. Assay: immunoSEQ multiplex PCR; the TCRdb copy retains only in-frame clones and omits some. The sample includes fewer than 75,000 clones, more than 75% of them seen just once. The sample belongs to a study of PD-1 blockade in classical Hodgkin lymphoma. Relapse after autologous stem cell transplantation occurred in every patient, and brentuximab vedotin exposure varied. The CDR3 totals 18 residues. Germline loops: CDR1 LGHNT, CDR2 FRNRAP. Losses at the gene ends were 0 bases for V and 4 bases for J; bases not matched to a gene: 11. The receptor was derived from a human donor with classical Hodgkin lymphoma. The sequencing here drew on peripheral blood mononuclear cells (PBMCs), taken before the second cycle of nivolumab. The J gene is TRBJ2-1, the V gene TRBV12-5; 8 bases line up with TRBD2. This CDR3 reads CASGLVNGGVSPYNEQFF. In nucleotides, the CDR3 is TGTGCTAGTGGTTTGGTAAACGGGGGGGTCAGCCCTTACAATGAGCAGTTCTTC.